This T cell receptor (beta chain) was sequenced in a study of response to subunit inactivated influenza vaccine. Between the trimmed V and J ends, which lost 1 base and 2 bases, there was a span of 19 bases. The V gene's germline CDR1 is SGHDT and CDR2 YYEEEE. This CDR3 is built from 17 residues. The study's findings and limits: A suggestion made by the authors is that each seasonal influenza vaccination recruits few new T cells.

TCRdb re-derived calls from the RT-PCR reads in MiXCR, one entry per CDR3 protein. Of hundreds of thousands of distinct CDR3 sequences detected, roughly 13% appear once; the ten largest clones hold 10% to 15%. This clonotype was picked up a small number of times. Its specificity is unknown. This TCR derives from a man aged 45-65 years who received an inactivated influenza vaccine. The chain uses TRBV5-6 and TRBJ2-7; TRBD1 might be the D (5 bases). The material sequenced was PBMCs from blood, taken more than 35 days after vaccination. CDR3 sequence reads: CASSLKAGPGFPYEQYF. Written as DNA, the CDR3 is TGTGCCAGCAGCTTGAAAGCTGGGCCAGGGTTCCCCTACGAGCAGTACTTC.